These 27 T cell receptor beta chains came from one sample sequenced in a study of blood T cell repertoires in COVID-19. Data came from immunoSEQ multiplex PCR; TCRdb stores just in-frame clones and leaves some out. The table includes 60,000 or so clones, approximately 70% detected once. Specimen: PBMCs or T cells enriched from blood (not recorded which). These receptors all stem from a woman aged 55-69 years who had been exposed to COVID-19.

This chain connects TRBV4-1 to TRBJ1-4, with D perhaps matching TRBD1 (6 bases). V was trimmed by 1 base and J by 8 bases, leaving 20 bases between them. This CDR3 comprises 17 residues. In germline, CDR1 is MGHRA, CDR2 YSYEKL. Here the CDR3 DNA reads TGCGCCAGCAGCCAAGGGGACACGGTGAATGTCGGCGAAAAACTGTTTTTT. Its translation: CASSQGDTVNVGEKLFF.

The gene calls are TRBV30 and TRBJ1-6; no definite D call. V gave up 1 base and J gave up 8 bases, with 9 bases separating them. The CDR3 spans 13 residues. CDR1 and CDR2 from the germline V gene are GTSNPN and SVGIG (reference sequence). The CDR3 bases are TGTGCCTGGAGTGGGAATCGGGATTCACCCCTCCACTTT. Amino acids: CAWSGNRDSPLHF. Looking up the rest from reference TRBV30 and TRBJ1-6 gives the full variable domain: SQTIHQWPATLVQPVGSPLSLECTVEGTSNPNLYWYRQAAGRGLQLLFYSVGIGQISSEVPQNLSASRPQDRQFILSSKKLLLSDSGFYLCAWSGNRDSPLHFGNGTRLTVT.

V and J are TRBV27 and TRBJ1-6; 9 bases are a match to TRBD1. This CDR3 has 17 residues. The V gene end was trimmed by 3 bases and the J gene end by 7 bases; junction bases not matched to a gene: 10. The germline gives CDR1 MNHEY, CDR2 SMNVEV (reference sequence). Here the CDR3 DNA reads TGTGCCAGCAGTTTGGCCCCGGACAGGGGAAAAAATTCACCCCTCCACTTT. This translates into CASSLAPDRGKNSPLHF.

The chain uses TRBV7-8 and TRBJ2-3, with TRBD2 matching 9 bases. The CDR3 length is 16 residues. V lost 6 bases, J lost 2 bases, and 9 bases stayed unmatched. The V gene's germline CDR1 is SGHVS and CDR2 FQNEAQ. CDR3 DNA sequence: TGTGCCAGCAGTCTAGGGCTAGCGGGAACCACAGATACGCAGTATTTT. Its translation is CASSLGLAGTTDTQYF.

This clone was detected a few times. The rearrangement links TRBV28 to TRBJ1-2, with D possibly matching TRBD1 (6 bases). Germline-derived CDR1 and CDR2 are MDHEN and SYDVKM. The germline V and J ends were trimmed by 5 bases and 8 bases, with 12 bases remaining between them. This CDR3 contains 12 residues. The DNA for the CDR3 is TGTGCCAGCAGTAGGCACAGGGACGGCTACACCTTC. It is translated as CASSRHRDGYTF.

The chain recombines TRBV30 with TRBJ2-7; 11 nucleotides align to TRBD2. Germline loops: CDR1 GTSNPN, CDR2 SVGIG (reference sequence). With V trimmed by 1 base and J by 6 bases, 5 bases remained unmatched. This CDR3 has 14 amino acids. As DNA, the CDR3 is TGTGCCTGGAGTGCCACTAGCGGGAGCACCGAGCAGTACTTC. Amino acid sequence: CAWSATSGSTEQYF. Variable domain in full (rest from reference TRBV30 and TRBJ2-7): SQTIHQWPATLVQPVGSPLSLECTVEGTSNPNLYWYRQAAGRGLQLLFYSVGIGQISSEVPQNLSASRPQDRQFILSSKKLLLSDSGFYLCAWSATSGSTEQYFGPGTRLTVT.

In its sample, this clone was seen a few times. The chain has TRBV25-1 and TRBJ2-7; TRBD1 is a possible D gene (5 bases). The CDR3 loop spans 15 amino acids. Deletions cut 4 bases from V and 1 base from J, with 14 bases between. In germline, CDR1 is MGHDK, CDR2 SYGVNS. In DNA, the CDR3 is TGTGCCAGCAGTGTTTCGACAGTAATATCCTACGAGCAGTACTTC. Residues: CASSVSTVISYEQYF.

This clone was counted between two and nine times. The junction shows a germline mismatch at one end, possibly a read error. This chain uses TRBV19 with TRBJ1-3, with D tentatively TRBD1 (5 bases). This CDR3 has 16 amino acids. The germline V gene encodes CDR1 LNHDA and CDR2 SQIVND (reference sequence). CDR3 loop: CASSFYRGTTGDTIYF. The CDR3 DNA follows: TGTGCCAGTAGCTTTTACCGCGGGACCACTGGAGACACCATATATTTT.

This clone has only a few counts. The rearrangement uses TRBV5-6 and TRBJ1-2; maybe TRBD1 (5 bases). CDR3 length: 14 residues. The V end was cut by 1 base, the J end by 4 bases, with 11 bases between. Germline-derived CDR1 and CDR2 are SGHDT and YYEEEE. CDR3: CASSLRGSSYGYTF. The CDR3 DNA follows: TGTGCCAGCAGCTTGAGGGGCAGTAGCTATGGCTACACCTTC.

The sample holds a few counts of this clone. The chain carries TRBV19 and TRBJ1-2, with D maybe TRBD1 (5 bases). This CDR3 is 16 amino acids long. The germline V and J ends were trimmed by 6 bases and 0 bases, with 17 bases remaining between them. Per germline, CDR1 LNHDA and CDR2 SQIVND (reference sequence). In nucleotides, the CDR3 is TGTGCCAGTAGCTTCCTCCAGGGCTCAGCTAACTATGGCTACACCTTC. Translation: CASSFLQGSANYGYTF.

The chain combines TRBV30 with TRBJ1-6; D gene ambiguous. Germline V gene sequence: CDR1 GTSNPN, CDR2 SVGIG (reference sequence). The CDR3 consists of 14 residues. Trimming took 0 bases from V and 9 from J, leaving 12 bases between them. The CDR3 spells CAWSVGPEASPLHF. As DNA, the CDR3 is TGTGCCTGGAGTGTCGGTCCGGAGGCTTCACCCCTCCACTTT.

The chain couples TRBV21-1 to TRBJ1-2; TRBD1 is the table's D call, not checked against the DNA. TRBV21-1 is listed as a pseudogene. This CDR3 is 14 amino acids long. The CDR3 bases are TGTGCCAGCAGCAAAGGGGTTGCACAGGGACCGTGGACGTTC. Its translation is CASSKGVAQGPWTF.

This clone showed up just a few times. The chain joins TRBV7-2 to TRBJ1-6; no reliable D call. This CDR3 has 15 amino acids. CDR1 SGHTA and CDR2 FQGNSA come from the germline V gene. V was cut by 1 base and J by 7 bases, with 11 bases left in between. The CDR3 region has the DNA TGTGCCAGCAGCTTAGTTTTGGCAGTCAATTCACCCCTCCACTTT. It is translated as CASSLVLAVNSPLHF.

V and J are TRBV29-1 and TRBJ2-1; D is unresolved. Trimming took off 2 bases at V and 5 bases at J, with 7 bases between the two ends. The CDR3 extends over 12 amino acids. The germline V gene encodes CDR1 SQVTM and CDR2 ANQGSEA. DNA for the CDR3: TGCAGCGTTGAACGCAGAAACAATGAGCAGTTCTTC. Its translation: CSVERRNNEQFF.

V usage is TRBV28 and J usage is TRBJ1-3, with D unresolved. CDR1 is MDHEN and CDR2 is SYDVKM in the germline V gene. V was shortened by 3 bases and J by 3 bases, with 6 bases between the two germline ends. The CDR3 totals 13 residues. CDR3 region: CASSFFSGNTIYF. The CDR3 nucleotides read TGTGCCAGCAGTTTTTTCAGTGGAAACACCATATATTTT.

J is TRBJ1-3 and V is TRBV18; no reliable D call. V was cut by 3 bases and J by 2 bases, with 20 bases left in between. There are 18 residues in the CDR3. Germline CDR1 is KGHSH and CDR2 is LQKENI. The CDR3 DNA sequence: TGTGCCAGCTCACCTTCCCGATCGAACCCTACTACTGGAAACACCATATATTTT. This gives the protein CASSPSRSNPTTGNTIYF. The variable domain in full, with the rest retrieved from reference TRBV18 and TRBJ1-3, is NAGVMQNPRHLVRRRGQEARLRCSPMKGHSHVYWYRQLPEEGLKFMVYLQKENIIDESGMPKERFSAEFPKEGPSILRIQQVVRGDSAAYFCASSPSRSNPTTGNTIYFGEGSWLTVV.

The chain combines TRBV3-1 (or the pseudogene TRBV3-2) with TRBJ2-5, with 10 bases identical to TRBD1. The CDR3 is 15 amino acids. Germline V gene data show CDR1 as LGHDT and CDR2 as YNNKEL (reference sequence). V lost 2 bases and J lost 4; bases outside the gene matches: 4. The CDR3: CASSQPDRGLETQYF. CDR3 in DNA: TGTGCCAGCAGCCAACCTGACAGGGGGCTAGAGACCCAGTACTTC.

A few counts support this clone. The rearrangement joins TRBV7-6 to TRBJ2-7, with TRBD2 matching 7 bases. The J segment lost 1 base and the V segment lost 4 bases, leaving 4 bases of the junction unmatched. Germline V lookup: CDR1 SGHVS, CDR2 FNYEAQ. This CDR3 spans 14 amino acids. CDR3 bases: TGTGCCAGCAGCTCGTCTAGCGGATCCTACGAGCAGTACTTC. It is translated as CASSSSSGSYEQYF. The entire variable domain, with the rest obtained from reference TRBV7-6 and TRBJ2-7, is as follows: GAGVSQSPRYKVTKRGQDVALRCDPISGHVSLYWYRQALGQGPEFLTYFNYEAQQDKSGLPNDRFSAERPEGSISTLTIQRTEQRDSAMYRCASSSSSGSYEQYFGPGTRLTVT.

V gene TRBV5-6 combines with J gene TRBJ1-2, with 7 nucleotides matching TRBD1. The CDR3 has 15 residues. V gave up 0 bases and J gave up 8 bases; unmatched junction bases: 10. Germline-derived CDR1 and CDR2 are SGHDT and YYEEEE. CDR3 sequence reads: CASSLDRGDLNGYTF. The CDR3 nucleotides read TGTGCCAGCAGCTTGGACAGGGGAGACTTAAACGGCTACACCTTC.

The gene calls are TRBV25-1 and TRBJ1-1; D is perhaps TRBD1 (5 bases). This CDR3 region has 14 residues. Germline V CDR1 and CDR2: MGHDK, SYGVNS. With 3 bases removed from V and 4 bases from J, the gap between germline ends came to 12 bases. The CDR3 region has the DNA TGTGCCAGCAGTGAGTCACCAAGGGGCACTGAAGCTTTCTTT. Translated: CASSESPRGTEAFF. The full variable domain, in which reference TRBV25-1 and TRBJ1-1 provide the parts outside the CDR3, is EADIYQTPRYLVIGTGKKITLECSQTMGHDKMYWYQQDPGMELHLIHYSYGVNSTEKGDLSSESTVSRIRTEHFPLTLESARPSHTSQYLCASSESPRGTEAFFGQGTRLTVV.

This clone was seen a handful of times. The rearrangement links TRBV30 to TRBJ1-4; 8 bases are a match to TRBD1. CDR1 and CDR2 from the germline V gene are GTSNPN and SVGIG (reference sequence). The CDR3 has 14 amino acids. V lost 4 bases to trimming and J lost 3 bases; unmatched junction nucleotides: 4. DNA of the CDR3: TGTGCCTGGACCAGGGGGCGGGCTAATGAAAAACTGTTTTTT. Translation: CAWTRGRANEKLFF.

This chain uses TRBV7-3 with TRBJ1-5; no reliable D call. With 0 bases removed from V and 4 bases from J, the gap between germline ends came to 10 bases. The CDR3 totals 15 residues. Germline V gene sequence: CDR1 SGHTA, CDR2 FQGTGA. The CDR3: CASSLTGGFNQPQHF. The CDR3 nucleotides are TGTGCCAGCAGCTTAACGGGCGGGTTTAATCAGCCCCAGCATTTT. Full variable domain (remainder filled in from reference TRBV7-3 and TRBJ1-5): GAGVSQTPSNKVTEKGKYVELRCDPISGHTALYWYRQSLGQGPEFLIYFQGTGAADDSGLPNDRFFAVRPEGSVSTLKIQRTERGDSAVYLCASSLTGGFNQPQHFGDGTRLSIL.

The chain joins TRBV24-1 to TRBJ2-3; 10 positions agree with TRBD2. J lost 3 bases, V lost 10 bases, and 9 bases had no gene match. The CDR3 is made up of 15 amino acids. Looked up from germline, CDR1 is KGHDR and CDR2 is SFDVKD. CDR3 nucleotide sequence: TGTGCCACGGGGACGACTAGCGGGCTTACAGATACGCAGTATTTT. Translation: CATGTTSGLTDTQYF.

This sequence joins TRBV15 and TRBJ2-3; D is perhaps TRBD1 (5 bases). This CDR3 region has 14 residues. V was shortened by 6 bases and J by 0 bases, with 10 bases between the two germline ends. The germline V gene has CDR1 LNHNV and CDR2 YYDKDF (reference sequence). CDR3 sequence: CATRGRDSTDTQYF. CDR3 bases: TGTGCCACCAGGGGCAGGGATAGCACAGATACGCAGTATTTT. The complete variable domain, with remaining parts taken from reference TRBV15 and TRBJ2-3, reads DAMVIQNPRYQVTQFGKPVTLSCSQTLNHNVMYWYQQKSSQAPKLLFHYYDKDFNNEADTPDNFQSRRPNTSFCFLDIRSPGLGDTAMYLCATRGRDSTDTQYFGPGTRLTVL.

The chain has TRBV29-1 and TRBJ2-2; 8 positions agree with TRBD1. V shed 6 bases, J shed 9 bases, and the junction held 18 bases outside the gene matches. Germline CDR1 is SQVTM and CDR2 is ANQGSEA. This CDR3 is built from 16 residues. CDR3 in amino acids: CSVGVADRVHQRELFF. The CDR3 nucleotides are TGCAGCGTGGGGGTAGCGGACAGGGTGCACCAGCGGGAGCTGTTTTTT.

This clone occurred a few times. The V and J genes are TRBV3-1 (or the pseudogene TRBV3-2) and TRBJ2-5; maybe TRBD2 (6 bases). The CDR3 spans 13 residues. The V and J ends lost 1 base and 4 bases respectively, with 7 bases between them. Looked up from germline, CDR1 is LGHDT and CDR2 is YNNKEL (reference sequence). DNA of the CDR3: TGTGCCAGCAGCCAAGGACTAGGAGAGACCCAGTACTTC. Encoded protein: CASSQGLGETQYF.

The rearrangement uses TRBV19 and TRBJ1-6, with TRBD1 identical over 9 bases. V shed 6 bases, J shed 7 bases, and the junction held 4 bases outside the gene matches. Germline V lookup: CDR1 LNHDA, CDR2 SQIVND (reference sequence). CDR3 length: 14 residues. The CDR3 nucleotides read TGTGCCAGTAGCACACAGGGGGCGAATTCACCCCTCCACTTT. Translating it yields CASSTQGANSPLHF.